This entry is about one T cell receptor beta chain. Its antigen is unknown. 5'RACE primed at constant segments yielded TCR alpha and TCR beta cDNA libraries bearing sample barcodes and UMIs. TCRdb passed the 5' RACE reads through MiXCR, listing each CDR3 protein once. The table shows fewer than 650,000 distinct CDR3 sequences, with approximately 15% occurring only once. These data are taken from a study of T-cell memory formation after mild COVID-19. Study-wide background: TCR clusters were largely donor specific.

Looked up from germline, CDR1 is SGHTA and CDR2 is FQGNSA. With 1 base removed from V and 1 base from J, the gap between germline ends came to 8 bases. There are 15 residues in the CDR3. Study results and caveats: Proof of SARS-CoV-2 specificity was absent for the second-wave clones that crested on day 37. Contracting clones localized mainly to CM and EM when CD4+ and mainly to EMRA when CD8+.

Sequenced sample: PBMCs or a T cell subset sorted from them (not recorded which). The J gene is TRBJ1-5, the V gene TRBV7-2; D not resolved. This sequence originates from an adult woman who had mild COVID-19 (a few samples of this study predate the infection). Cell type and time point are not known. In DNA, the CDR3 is TGTGCCAGCAGCTTAGTAGGGCCCAGCAATCAGCCCCAGCATTTT. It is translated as CASSLVGPSNQPQHF.